Sequencing of this T cell receptor (beta chain) was carried out in a study of T-cell memory formation after mild COVID-19. Using its own MiXCR run on the 5' RACE reads, TCRdb lists one record per CDR3 protein. The table lists some 310,000 distinct CDR3 sequences, around 20% of them singletons. The V and J ends lost 8 bases and 7 bases, in that order; junction bases with no gene match: 12. This CDR3 contains 14 residues. CDR1 is MGHRA, CDR2 YSYEKL, per germline. The receptor's source is a man aged 18 to 30 who had mild COVID-19 (a few samples of this study predate the infection). Cell type and time point are not known. Material for sequencing was PBMCs or a T cell subset sorted from them (not recorded which). The chain links TRBV4-1 to TRBJ1-2; 8 positions agree with TRBD1. This CDR3 is CASRRTGRGGGYTF. Written as DNA, the CDR3 is TGCGCCAGCCGGAGGACAGGGAGAGGAGGTGGCTACACCTTC.